The sequence of this TCR beta chain was determined in a study of blood T cell repertoires in COVID-19. Background on the study: COVID-19 samples from acute and convalescent phases originated in the United States, Italy and Spain.

Data came from immunoSEQ multiplex PCR; TCRdb stores just in-frame clones and leaves some out. Seen here are roughly 180,000 clones, roughly 83% observed once, and the top ten hold about an eighth. V was pared by 1 base and J by 0 bases, with 10 bases between. CDR1 is MGHRA, CDR2 YSYEKL, per germline. The CDR3 extends over 15 amino acids. Self-reported history from a screening survey and questionnaire set each donor's cohort. What the recovered Cohort 3 donors had was two negative PCRs, clearance, or symptom resolution. The sequence derives from an older woman who had recovered from COVID-19. The sample consisted of PBMCs or T cells enriched from blood (not recorded which). The chain has TRBV4-1 and TRBJ2-7; D not certain. CDR3 amino acids: CASSQGGYTSYEQYF. The CDR3 DNA sequence: TGCGCCAGCAGCCAAGGCGGCTATACCTCCTACGAGCAGTACTTC.